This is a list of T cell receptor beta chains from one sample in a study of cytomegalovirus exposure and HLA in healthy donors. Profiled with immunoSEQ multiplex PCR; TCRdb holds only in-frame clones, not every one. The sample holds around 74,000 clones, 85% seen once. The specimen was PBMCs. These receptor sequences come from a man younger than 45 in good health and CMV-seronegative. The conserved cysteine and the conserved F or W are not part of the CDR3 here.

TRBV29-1	SVVPGTSGGYETQY
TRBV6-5	ASSSMGLGWDIQY
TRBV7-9	ASSLVQGSYNEQF
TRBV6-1	ASTRWAGLFNEQF
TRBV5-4	ASSPKGGQGYNYGYT
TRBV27	ASTTRLLPYEQY
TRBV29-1	SVSVGGAYGYT
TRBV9	ASSVVGENTEAF
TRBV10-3	AISGQTSHEQY
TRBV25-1	ASSWTGGPSDTQY
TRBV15	ATSRMGQGGSGNTIY
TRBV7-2	ASSLRGAGVGTDTQY
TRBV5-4	ASSPFSEDTQY
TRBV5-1	ASSFSGTGDQPQH
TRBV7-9	ASMGGMSTDTQY
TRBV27	ASSLSGGLGQPQH
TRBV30	ACSVSGGGETQY
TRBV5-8	ASRFQGRSPEAF
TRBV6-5	ASSLEQNSPLH
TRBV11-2	ASSLARQLYGYT
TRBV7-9	ASSLGSDTEAF
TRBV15	ATSRDKFGVNYGYT
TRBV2	ASREDRTNEKLF
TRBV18	ASSTGNQGGYTEAF
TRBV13	ASSLGWGEKLF
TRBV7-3	ASSLTRGSGTSKTDTQY
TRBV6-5	ASSNDRRAQY
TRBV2	ASSPTSGSYNEQF
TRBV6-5	ASSPGTAVDGYT
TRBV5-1	ASSLQGLPEAF
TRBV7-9	ASSLGRGQKAF
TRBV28	ASSLLVNQPQH
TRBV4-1	ASSQDSAEIYGYT
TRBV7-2	ASSPRMNTEAF
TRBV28	ASSLIRAGGTEAF
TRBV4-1	ASSQDREEHTDTQY
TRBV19	ATKRDILTDTQY
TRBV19	ASTRANYGYT
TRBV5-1	ASSGDSYLKKDGTQY
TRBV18	ASHPSGADTQY
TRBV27	ASSFAGARYNEQF
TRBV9	ASSVLGASSYNEQF